This TCR beta chain came from a study of blood T cell repertoires in COVID-19. About the research overall: Acute and convalescent COVID-19 samples came from the United States, Italy and Spain. T cells, B-cell-depleted T cells, or PBMCs provided the cDNA or gDNA that served as material.

The authors' processing: Reference gene primer amplification gave nucleated cell count estimates. The data were produced by immunoSEQ multiplex PCR, yet TCRdb's version contains in-frame clones alone and is incomplete. V and J calls plus clone size are reproduced from that table; the DNA served to infer D and trimming. The sample lists about 250,000 clones; 75% to 85% were seen once. The CDR3 consists of 14 residues. Germline loops: CDR1 SGHRS, CDR2 YFSETQ. With 0 bases removed from V and 5 bases from J, the gap between germline ends came to 11 bases. The sequence came from a human donor in a cohort sampled during active COVID-19. The V gene is TRBV5-1, the J gene TRBJ2-5; TRBD2 might be the D (6 bases). Material for sequencing was peripheral blood. The CDR3 nucleotides are TGCGCCAGCAGCTTGGGACGGGACTGGGAGACCCAGTACTTC. Translating gives CASSLGRDWETQYF.